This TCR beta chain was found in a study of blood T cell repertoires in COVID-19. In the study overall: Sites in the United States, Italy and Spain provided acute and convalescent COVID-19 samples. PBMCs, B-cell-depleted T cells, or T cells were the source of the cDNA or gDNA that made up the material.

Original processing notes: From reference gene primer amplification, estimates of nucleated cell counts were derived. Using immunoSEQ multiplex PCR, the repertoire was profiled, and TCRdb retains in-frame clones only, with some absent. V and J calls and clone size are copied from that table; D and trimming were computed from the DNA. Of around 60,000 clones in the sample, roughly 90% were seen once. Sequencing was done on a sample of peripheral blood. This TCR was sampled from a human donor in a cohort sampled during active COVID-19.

The CDR3 spells CATKAGANEQFF. CDR3 bases: TGTGCCACTAAGGCTGGGGCCAATGAGCAGTTCTTC. The chain has TRBV27 and TRBJ2-1; TRBD1 is a possible D gene (5 bases). The CDR3 sequence is 12 residues long. Trimming left V 10 bases short and J 6 bases short, with 13 bases between. The germline V gene encodes CDR1 MNHEY and CDR2 SMNVEV (reference sequence).